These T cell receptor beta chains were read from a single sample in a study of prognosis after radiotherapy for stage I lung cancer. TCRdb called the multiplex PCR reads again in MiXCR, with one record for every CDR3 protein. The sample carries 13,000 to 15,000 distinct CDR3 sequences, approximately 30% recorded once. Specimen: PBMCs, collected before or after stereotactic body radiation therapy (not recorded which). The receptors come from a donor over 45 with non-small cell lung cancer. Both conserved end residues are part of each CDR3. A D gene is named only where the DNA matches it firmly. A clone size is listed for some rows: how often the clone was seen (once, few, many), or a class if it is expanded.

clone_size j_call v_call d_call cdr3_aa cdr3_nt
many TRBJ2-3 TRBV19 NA CASSPTRRASTDTQYF TGTGCCAGTAGTCCGACGCGGAGGGCGAGCACAGATACGCAGTATTTT
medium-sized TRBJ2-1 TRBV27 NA CASMGDGLGGAGYNEQFF TGTGCCAGCATGGGGGACGGGTTGGGGGGAGCCGGTTACAATGAGCAGTTCTTC
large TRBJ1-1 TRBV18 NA CASSPGAGRTEAFF TGTGCCAGCTCACCCGGTGCAGGGCGTACTGAAGCTTTCTTT
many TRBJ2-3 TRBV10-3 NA CAISGAGSTDTQYF TGTGCCATCAGTGGGGCAGGCAGCACAGATACGCAGTATTTT
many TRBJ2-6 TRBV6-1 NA CASRGHSGANVLTF TGTGCCAGCAGGGGACACTCTGGGGCCAACGTCCTGACTTTC
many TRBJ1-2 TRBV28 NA CASSLGQGDGYTF TGTGCCAGCAGTTTAGGTCAGGGAGATGGCTACACCTTC
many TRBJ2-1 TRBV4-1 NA CASSQEAGEQFF TGCGCCAGCAGCCAAGAGGCAGGCGAGCAGTTCTTC
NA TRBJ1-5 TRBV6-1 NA CASSWTWLDQPQHF TGTGCCAGCAGCTGGACATGGTTGGATCAGCCCCAGCATTTT
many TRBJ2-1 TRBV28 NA CASSLLASEQFF TGTGCCAGCAGTTTATTGGCTAGCGAGCAGTTCTTC
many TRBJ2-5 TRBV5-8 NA CASSLLEVSAQYF TGTGCCAGCAGCTTGTTAGAAGTATCGGCCCAGTACTTC
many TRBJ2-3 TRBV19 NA CASSIGGSLTDTQYF TGTGCCAGTAGTATAGGAGGGAGTCTGACAGATACGCAGTATTTT
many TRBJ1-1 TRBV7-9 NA CASSFTGPGAFF TGTGCCAGCAGCTTCACGGGGCCAGGGGCTTTCTTT
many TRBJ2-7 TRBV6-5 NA CASSYERRAYEQYF TGTGCCAGCAGTTACGAGCGGCGCGCCTACGAGCAGTACTTC
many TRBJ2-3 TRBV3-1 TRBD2 CASSQTTSGRNTQYF TGTGCCAGCAGCCAAACGACTAGCGGGAGGAATACGCAGTATTTT
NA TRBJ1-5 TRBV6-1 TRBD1 CASSTPGGGPENHPQHF TGTGCCAGCAGTACCCCAGGGGGTGGGCCTGAGAATCATCCCCAGCATTTT
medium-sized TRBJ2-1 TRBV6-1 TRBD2 CASSKREGDNEQFF TGTGCCAGCAGCAAGCGGGAGGGAGACAATGAGCAGTTCTTC
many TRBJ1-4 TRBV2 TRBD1 CASSESRGTNEKLFF TGTGCCAGCAGTGAATCCAGGGGGACTAATGAAAAACTGTTTTTT
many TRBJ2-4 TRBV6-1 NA CASSEAGALIAKNIQYF TGTGCCAGCAGTGAAGCTGGAGCCCTGATAGCCAAAAACATTCAGTACTTC
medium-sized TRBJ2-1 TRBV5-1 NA CASSLAPGIYNEQFF TGCGCCAGCAGCTTGGCCCCAGGGATTTACAATGAGCAGTTCTTC
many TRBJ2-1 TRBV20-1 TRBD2 CSARDLGLAGGFRGNEQFF TGCAGTGCTAGAGATTTGGGGCTAGCGGGAGGGTTCAGGGGCAATGAGCAGTTCTTC
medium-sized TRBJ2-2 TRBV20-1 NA CSMASAQTNTGELFF TGCTCGATGGCTAGCGCCCAAACGAACACCGGGGAGCTGTTTTTT
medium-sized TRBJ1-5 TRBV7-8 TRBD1 CASSQVGTANQPQHF TGTGCCAGCAGCCAAGTAGGGACAGCCAATCAGCCCCAGCATTTT
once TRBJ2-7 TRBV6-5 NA CASSWVGRYEQYF TGTGCCAGCAGTTGGGTGGGGCGGTATGAGCAGTACTTC
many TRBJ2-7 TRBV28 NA CASMAGSSYEQYF TGTGCCAGCATGGCGGGGAGCTCCTACGAGCAGTACTTC
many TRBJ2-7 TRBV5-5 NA CASRSGRGKTYEQYF TGTGCCAGCAGATCAGGTCGGGGGAAGACCTACGAGCAGTACTTC
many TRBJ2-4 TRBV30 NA CAWSGTSFENIQYF TGTGCCTGGAGTGGGACCTCTTTCGAAAACATTCAGTACTTC
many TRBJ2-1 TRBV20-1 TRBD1 CSAEKPGQGGNEQFF TGCAGTGCTGAGAAACCGGGACAGGGCGGTAATGAGCAGTTCTTC
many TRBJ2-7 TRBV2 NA CASSERGPYEQYF TGTGCCAGCAGTGAACGGGGTCCCTACGAGCAGTACTTC
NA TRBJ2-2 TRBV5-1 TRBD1 CASSNWDRGIGGELFF TGCGCCAGCAGCAACTGGGACAGGGGAATTGGCGGGGAGCTGTTTTTT
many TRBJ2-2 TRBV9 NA CASSASSAGGELFF TGTGCCAGCAGTGCTTCTAGCGCCGGGGGGGAGCTGTTTTTT
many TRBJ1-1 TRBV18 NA CASSQSRAPNTEAFF TGTGCCAGCTCACAAAGCAGGGCTCCGAACACTGAAGCTTTCTTT
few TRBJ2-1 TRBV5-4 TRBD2 CASSLSRGRASLGQFF TGTGCCAGCAGCTTGTCGCGCGGGAGGGCCTCCCTAGGTCAGTTCTTC
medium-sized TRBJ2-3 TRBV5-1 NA CASSLAAGSTDTQYF TGCGCCAGCAGCTTGGCGGCAGGAAGCACAGATACGCAGTATTTT
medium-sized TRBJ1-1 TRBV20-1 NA CSARGHRGRTGTEAFF TGCAGTGCTAGGGGACATAGGGGGAGGACGGGTACTGAAGCTTTCTTT
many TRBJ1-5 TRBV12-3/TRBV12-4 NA CASSFGSYSNQPQHF TGTGCCAGCAGTTTTGGGAGCTATAGCAATCAGCCCCAGCATTTT
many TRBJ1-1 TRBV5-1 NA CASSLGATAVSTEAFF TGCGCCAGCAGCTTGGGAGCGACCGCGGTTAGCACTGAAGCTTTCTTT
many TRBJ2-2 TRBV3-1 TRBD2 CASSQGGLAGISGELFF TGTGCCAGCAGCCAAGGGGGACTAGCGGGAATCTCCGGGGAGCTGTTTTTT
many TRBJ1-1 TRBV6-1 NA CASSNNGGDTEAFF TGTGCCAGCAGTAATAACGGGGGCGACACTGAAGCTTTCTTT
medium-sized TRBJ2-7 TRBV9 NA CASSVGTEQYF TGTGCCAGCAGCGTCGGGACAGAGCAGTACTTC
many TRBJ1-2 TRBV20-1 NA CSATSAGVGGYTF TGCAGTGCTACCAGCGCCGGGGTAGGTGGCTACACCTTC
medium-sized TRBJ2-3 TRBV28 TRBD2 CASSFGGDKDTQYF TGTGCCAGCAGTTTCGGGGGGGATAAAGATACGCAGTATTTT
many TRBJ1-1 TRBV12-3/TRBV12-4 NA CASSLGTEAFF TGTGCCAGCAGTTTAGGCACTGAAGCTTTCTTT
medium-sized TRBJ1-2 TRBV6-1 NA CASSAGGSGYTF TGTGCCAGTTCTGCGGGGGGCAGTGGCTACACCTTC
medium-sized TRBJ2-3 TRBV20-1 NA CSARIPLDGSDTQYF TGCAGTGCTAGAATTCCCTTGGATGGGTCAGATACGCAGTATTTT